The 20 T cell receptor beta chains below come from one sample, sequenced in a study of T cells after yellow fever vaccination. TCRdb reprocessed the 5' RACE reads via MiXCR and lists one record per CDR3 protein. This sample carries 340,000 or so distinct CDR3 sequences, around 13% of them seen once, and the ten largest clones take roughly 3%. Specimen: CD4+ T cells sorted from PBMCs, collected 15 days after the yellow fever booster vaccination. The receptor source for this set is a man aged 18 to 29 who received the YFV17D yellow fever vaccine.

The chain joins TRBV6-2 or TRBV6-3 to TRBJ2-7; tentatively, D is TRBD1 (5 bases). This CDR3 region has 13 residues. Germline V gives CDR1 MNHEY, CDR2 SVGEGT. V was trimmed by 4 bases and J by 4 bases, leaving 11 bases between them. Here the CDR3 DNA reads TGTGCCAGCAGTTCTGGGGCCGGATACGAGCAGTACGTC. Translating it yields CASSSGAGYEQYV.

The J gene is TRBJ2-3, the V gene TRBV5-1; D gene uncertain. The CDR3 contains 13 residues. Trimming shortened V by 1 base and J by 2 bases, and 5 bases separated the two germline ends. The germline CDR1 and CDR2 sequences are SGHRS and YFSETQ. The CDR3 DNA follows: TGCGCCAGCAGCTTGCACTCCACAGATACGCAGTATTTT. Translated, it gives CASSLHSTDTQYF.

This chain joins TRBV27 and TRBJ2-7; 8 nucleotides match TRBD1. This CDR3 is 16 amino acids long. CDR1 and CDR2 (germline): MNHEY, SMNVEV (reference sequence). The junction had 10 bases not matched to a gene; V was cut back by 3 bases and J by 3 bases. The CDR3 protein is CASSFTGQGLFYEQYF. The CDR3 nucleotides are TGTGCCAGCAGTTTCACCGGACAGGGACTTTTCTACGAGCAGTACTTC.

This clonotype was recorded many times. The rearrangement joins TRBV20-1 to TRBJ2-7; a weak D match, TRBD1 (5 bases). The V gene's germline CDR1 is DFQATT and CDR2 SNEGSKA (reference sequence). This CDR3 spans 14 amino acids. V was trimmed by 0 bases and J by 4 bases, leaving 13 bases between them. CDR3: CSARDLRDQYEQYF. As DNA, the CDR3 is TGCAGTGCTAGAGATCTCAGGGATCAATACGAGCAGTACTTC.

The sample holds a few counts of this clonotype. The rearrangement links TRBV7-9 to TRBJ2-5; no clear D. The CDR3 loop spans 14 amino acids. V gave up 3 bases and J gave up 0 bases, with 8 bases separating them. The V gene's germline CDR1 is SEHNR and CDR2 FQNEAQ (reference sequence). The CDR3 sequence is CASSFGLYQETQYF. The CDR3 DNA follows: TGTGCCAGCAGCTTCGGTCTCTACCAAGAGACCCAGTACTTC.

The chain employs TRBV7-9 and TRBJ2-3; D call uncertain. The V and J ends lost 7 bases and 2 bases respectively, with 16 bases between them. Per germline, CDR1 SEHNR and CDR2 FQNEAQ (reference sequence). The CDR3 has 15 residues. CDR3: CASTPSGGNTDTQYF. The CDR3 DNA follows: TGTGCCAGCACCCCCTCGGGTGGAAACACAGATACGCAGTATTTT. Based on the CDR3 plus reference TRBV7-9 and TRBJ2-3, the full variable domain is DTGVSQNPRHKITKRGQNVTFRCDPISEHNRLYWYRQTLGQGPEFLTYFQNEAQLEKSRLLSDRFSAERPKGSFSTLEIQRTEQGDSAMYLCASTPSGGNTDTQYFGPGTRLTVL.

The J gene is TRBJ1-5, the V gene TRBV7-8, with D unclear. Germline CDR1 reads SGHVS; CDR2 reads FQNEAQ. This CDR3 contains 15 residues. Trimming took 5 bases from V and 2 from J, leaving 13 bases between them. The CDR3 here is CASSPETERNQPQHF. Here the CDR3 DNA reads TGTGCCAGCAGCCCCGAAACAGAACGCAATCAGCCCCAGCATTTT.

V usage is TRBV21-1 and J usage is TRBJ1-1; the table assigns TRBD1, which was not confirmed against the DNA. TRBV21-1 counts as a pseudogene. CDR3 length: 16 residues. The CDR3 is CASSKDKGPINTEAFF. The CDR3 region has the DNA TGTGCCAGCAGCAAAGACAAGGGGCCGATAAACACTGAAGCTTTCTTT.

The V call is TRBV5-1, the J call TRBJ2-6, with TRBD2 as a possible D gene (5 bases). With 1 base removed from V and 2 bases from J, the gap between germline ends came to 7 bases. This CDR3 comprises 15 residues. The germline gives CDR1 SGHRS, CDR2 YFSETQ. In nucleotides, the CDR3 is TGCGCCAGCAGCTTGCTGGAGGCTGGGGCCAACGTCCTGACTTTC. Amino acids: CASSLLEAGANVLTF.

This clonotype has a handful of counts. The CDR3 is CASFWTVSNTEAFF. CDR3 DNA: TGTGCCAGCTTCTGGACAGTATCGAACACTGAAGCTTTCTTT. The chain is built from TRBV18 and TRBJ1-1, with a possible D match to TRBD1 (6 bases). V lost 7 bases, J lost 1 base, and 13 bases lay in between. The CDR3 loop spans 14 amino acids. Per germline, CDR1 KGHSH and CDR2 LQKENI.

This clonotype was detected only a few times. CDR3 sequence reads: CASSLGLAVLLQETQYF. Written as DNA, the CDR3 is TGTGCCAGCAGCTTAGGGCTAGCGGTACTATTACAAGAGACCCAGTACTTC. This chain links TRBV7-9 with TRBJ2-5; 7 bases are a match to TRBD2. This CDR3 is built from 17 residues. CDR1 is SEHNR, CDR2 FQNEAQ, per germline (reference sequence). The J segment lost 2 bases and the V segment lost 1 base, leaving 10 bases of the junction unmatched.

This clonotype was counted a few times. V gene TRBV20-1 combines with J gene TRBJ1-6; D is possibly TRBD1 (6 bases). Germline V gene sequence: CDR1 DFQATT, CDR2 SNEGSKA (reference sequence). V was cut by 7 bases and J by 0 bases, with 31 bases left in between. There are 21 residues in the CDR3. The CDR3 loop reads CSGRGTQSGFKFSSYNSPLHF. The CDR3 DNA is TGCAGTGGCAGGGGTACCCAATCTGGATTTAAGTTTAGCTCCTATAATTCACCCCTCCACTTT.

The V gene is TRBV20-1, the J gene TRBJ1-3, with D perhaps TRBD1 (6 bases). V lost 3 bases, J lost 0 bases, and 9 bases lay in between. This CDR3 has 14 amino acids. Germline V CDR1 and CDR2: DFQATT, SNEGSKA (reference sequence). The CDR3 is CSASQGISGNTIYF. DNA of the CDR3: TGCAGTGCTAGTCAGGGGATCTCTGGAAACACCATATATTTT.

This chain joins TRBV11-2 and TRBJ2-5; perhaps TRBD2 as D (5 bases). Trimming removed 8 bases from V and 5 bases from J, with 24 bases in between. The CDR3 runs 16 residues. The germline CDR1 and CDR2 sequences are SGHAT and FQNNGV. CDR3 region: CASADLSDFRPETQYF. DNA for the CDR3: TGTGCCAGCGCTGATTTGTCGGACTTTCGGCCGGAGACCCAGTACTTC.

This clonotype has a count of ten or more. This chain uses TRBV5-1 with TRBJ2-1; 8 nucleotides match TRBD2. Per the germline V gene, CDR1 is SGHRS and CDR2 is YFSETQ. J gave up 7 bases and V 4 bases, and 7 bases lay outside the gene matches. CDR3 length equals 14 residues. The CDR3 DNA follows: TGCGCCAGCAGCGGCACTAGCGGTTCTAATGAGCAGTTCTTC. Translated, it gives CASSGTSGSNEQFF.

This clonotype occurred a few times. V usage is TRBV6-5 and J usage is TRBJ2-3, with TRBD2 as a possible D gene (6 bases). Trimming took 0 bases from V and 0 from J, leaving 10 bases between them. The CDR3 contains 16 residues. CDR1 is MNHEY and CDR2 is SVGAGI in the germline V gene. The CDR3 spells CASSYSVSGSTDTQYF. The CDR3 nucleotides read TGTGCCAGCAGTTACTCGGTGAGCGGGAGCACAGATACGCAGTATTTT.

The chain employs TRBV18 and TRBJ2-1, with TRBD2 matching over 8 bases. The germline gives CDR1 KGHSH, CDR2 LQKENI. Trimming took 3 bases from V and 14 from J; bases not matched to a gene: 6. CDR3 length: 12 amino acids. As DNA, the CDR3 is TGTGCCAGCTCACCTAGCACAGCGGGAGAGTTCTTC. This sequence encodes CASSPSTAGEFF.

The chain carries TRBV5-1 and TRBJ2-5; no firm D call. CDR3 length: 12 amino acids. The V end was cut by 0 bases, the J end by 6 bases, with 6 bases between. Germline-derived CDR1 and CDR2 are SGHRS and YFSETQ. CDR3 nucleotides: TGCGCCAGCAGCTTGGACCAGCAGACCCAGTACTTC. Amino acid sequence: CASSLDQQTQYF.

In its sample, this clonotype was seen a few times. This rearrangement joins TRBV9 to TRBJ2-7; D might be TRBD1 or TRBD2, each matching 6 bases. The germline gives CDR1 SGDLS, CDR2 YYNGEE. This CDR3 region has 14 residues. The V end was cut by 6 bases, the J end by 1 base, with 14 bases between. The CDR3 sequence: CASTRGQGSYEQYF. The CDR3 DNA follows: TGTGCCAGCACCCGGGGGCAGGGATCCTACGAGCAGTACTTC.

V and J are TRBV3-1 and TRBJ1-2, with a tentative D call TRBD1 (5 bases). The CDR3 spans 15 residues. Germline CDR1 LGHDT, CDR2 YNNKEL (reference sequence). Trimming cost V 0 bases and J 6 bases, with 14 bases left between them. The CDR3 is CASSQDPAGYNGYTF. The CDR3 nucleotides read TGTGCCAGCAGCCAAGATCCAGCAGGGTATAATGGCTACACCTTC.